Listed below are T cell receptor beta chains from one sample, sequenced in a study of T cells after yellow fever vaccination. TCRdb ran MiXCR on the 5' RACE reads and lists one entry per CDR3 protein. This sample yields roughly 110,000 distinct CDR3 sequences, of which 6.5% to 9% are seen a single time; roughly 25% belongs to the top ten. The input for sequencing was CD8+ T cells sorted from PBMCs, taken 45 days after the yellow fever booster vaccination. These receptors were obtained from a man in his thirties or forties who received the YFV17D yellow fever vaccine. Each CDR3 is given with its conserved first and last residue. A D gene is named only where the DNA matches it firmly. Not all rows give a size; the values are once, few, many and, for expanded clones, a class.

J gene,V gene,clone size,D gene,CDR3 protein,CDR3 DNA
TRBJ2-7,TRBV12-5,many,.,CASRSGKWEQYF,TGTGCTAGCCGATCAGGGAAGTGGGAGCAGTACTTC
TRBJ2-1,TRBV19,.,TRBD1,CASRPSSFRGPSYNEQFF,TGTGCCAGTAGACCAAGCTCGTTCAGGGGGCCCTCCTACAATGAGCAGTTCTTC
TRBJ2-3,TRBV7-3,.,.,CASSWGTTDTQYF,TGTGCCAGCAGTTGGGGGACTACAGATACGCAGTATTTT
TRBJ1-2,TRBV29-1,few,TRBD1,CSAPMGQGIGYGYTF,TGCAGCGCCCCAATGGGACAGGGGATTGGGTATGGCTACACCTTC
TRBJ1-6,TRBV6-5,many,TRBD1,CASSADQGAVSPLHF,TGTGCCAGCAGCGCGGACCAGGGGGCGGTCTCACCCCTCCACTTT
TRBJ2-1,TRBV5-4,.,.,CASSANNNEQFF,TGTGCCAGCAGCGCAAATAACAATGAGCAGTTCTTC
TRBJ2-1,TRBV28,many,.,CASSLFQPGGNEQFF,TGTGCCAGCAGTTTATTCCAGCCTGGGGGGAATGAGCAGTTCTTC
TRBJ2-7,TRBV12-3/TRBV12-4,many,.,CASSPMPYEQYF,TGTGCCAGCAGTCCTATGCCTTACGAGCAGTACTTC
TRBJ2-1,TRBV12-3/TRBV12-4,many,.,CASSLEGESRVNEQFF,TGTGCCAGCAGTTTAGAGGGGGAGTCCAGGGTAAATGAGCAGTTCTTC
TRBJ2-1,TRBV20-1,many,.,CSARKVYNEQFF,TGCAGTGCTAGAAAGGTTTACAATGAGCAGTTCTTC
TRBJ2-7,TRBV7-2,.,.,CASSLVTSSYEQYF,TGTGCCAGCAGCTTAGTTACTAGCTCCTACGAGCAGTACTTC
TRBJ2-7,TRBV20-1,many,TRBD1,CSARDQLRAGGIYEQYF,TGCAGTGCTAGAGATCAGCTTCGGGCAGGGGGCATCTACGAGCAGTACTTC
TRBJ2-1,TRBV24-1,many,.,CATSDSSYNEQFF,TGTGCCACCAGTGATTCCTCCTACAATGAGCAGTTCTTC
TRBJ2-6,TRBV7-9,many,.,CASRLGISGANVLTF,TGTGCCAGCAGATTAGGGATCTCTGGGGCCAACGTCCTGACTTTC
TRBJ1-6,TRBV5-5,few,.,CASSLYVNSPLHF,TGTGCCAGCAGCTTGTACGTTAATTCACCCCTCCACTTT
TRBJ2-7,TRBV5-4,.,.,CASSLAYNEQYF,TGTGCCAGCAGCTTGGCCTATAACGAGCAGTACTTC
TRBJ2-3,TRBV5-4,.,.,CASPGGADTQYF,TGTGCCAGCCCCGGGGGCGCGGATACGCAGTATTTT
TRBJ1-5,TRBV9,many,TRBD1,CASSPGQFNQPQHF,TGTGCCAGCAGCCCGGGACAGTTCAATCAGCCCCAGCATTTT
TRBJ2-1,TRBV18,.,TRBD2,CASRSGSEANEQFF,TGTGCCAGCCGTAGCGGGAGTGAAGCCAATGAGCAGTTCTTC
TRBJ1-4,TRBV7-2,.,TRBD1,CASSNRTGATNEKLFF,TGTGCCAGCAGCAATCGTACAGGGGCAACTAATGAAAAACTGTTTTTT
TRBJ2-1,TRBV28,.,TRBD1,CASSDLGQGAGNEQFF,TGTGCCAGCAGCGACCTGGGACAGGGGGCTGGAAATGAGCAGTTCTTC
TRBJ2-3,TRBV4-3,many,.,CASSQDTHSQGVEDTQYF,TGCGCCAGCAGCCAAGATACCCATTCCCAGGGAGTTGAAGATACGCAGTATTTT
TRBJ2-5,TRBV9,many,.,CASSDGPPGETQYF,TGTGCCAGCAGCGATGGACCGCCGGGCGAGACCCAGTACTTC
TRBJ2-5,TRBV6-1,many,TRBD2,CASSLAGWGETQYF,TGTGCCAGCAGCCTAGCGGGATGGGGAGAGACCCAGTACTTC
TRBJ1-5,TRBV7-2,few,.,CASSVNMGSNQPQHF,TGTGCCAGCAGCGTAAACATGGGCAGCAATCAGCCCCAGCATTTT
TRBJ2-7,TRBV15,many,TRBD1,CATSRDRETGFDYEQYF,TGTGCCACCAGCAGGGACAGGGAAACGGGGTTCGACTACGAGCAGTACTTC
TRBJ2-7,TRBV10-2,many,TRBD2,CASSLAGTYEQYF,TGCGCCAGCTCTCTAGCGGGGACCTACGAGCAGTACTTC
TRBJ2-7,TRBV12-3/TRBV12-4,many,.,CASSSGHNYEQYF,TGTGCCAGCTCCTCGGGACACAACTACGAGCAGTACTTC
TRBJ1-3,TRBV12-3/TRBV12-4,many,.,CASSPAWDPGNTIYF,TGTGCCAGCAGTCCTGCCTGGGACCCCGGAAACACCATATATTTT
TRBJ2-1,TRBV5-4,.,TRBD1,CASSHDRGKFNEQFF,TGTGCCAGCAGCCACGACAGGGGAAAATTCAATGAGCAGTTCTTC
TRBJ1-1,TRBV6-5,many,.,CASSYSQDFNMNTEAFF,TGTGCCAGCAGTTACAGTCAGGATTTTAACATGAACACTGAAGCTTTCTTT
TRBJ2-1,TRBV10-3,.,.,CAISEREGDEQFF,TGTGCCATCAGTGAGCGAGAGGGGGATGAGCAGTTCTTC
TRBJ2-1,TRBV29-1,many,.,CSVEDEGPSLNNEQFF,TGCAGCGTTGAAGATGAGGGACCCTCACTGAACAATGAGCAGTTCTTC
TRBJ2-1,TRBV4-3,many,TRBD2,CASSHSGNAEQFF,TGCGCCAGCAGCCATAGCGGGAACGCTGAGCAGTTCTTC
TRBJ1-1,TRBV27,many,TRBD1,CASRLGGTNTEAFF,TGTGCCAGCAGGCTAGGGGGCACGAACACTGAAGCTTTCTTT
TRBJ1-1,TRBV29-1,many,.,CSVRRGDGNTEAFF,TGCAGCGTTAGAAGGGGGGATGGGAACACTGAAGCTTTCTTT
TRBJ2-1,TRBV5-1,many,.,CASSLTQRAKKSSYNEQFF,TGCGCCAGCAGCTTGACCCAGCGGGCCAAGAAGAGCTCCTACAATGAGCAGTTCTTC